These 24 T cell receptor beta chains were all obtained from the same sample, sequenced in a study of Graves' ophthalmopathy and Graves' hyperthyroidism. CDR3 regions of TCR beta were amplified from RNA transcripts. HTBI primers primed a first-round RT-PCR, and a second-round multiplex PCR followed. Each CDR3 protein gets one entry after TCRdb re-called the multiplex PCR reads with MiXCR. The sample carries 52,000 or so distinct CDR3 sequences, roughly half recorded once. Sequencing input: peripheral blood. The origin of the receptors is an adult woman with Graves' ophthalmopathy.

A remark on this clonotype: Germline and junction disagree at one end, which may indicate a read error. The gene calls are TRBV7-9 and TRBJ1-4; maybe TRBD1 (5 bases). The germline V gene encodes CDR1 SEHNR and CDR2 FQNEAQ (reference sequence). This CDR3 region has 13 residues. CDR3 protein: CASKTTRGEKRFF. The CDR3, as DNA: TGTGCCAGCAAAACTACGAGGGGTGAAAAACGGTTTTTT.

This clonotype was observed at least ten times. The chain links TRBV6-5 to TRBJ1-1; unclear D gene. CDR3 length: 14 residues. Trimming left V 0 bases short and J 5 bases short, with 10 bases between. The germline gives CDR1 MNHEY, CDR2 SVGAGI. CDR3: CASSYSVSGTEAFF. The CDR3 DNA follows: TGTGCCAGCAGTTACTCGGTCAGTGGGACTGAAGCTTTCTTT.

This clonotype showed up many times. The chain combines TRBV7-2 with TRBJ2-2, with 14 bases that match TRBD2. The CDR3 length is 18 residues. J gave up 4 bases and V 6 bases, and 10 bases lay outside the gene matches. CDR1 and CDR2 (germline): SGHTA, FQGNSA. The CDR3 sequence is CASRFLAGTSGSTGELFF. CDR3 bases: TGTGCCAGCAGATTCCTAGCTGGGACTAGCGGGAGCACCGGGGAGCTGTTTTTT.

This clonotype ranks as medium-sized. CDR3 DNA sequence: TGTGCCAGCAGCTTTTTAACAGGGGGCAACGAGCAGTACTTC. This translates into CASSFLTGGNEQYF. This chain connects TRBV7-9 to TRBJ2-7; the match to TRBD1 covers 9 bases. This CDR3 spans 14 amino acids. V dropped 3 bases and J dropped 5; count of bases not matched to a gene: 5. Germline V CDR1 and CDR2: SEHNR, FQNEAQ (reference sequence). Full variable domain (remainder filled in from reference TRBV7-9 and TRBJ2-7): DTGVSQNPRHKITKRGQNVTFRCDPISEHNRLYWYRQTLGQGPEFLTYFQNEAQLEKSRLLSDRFSAERPKGSFSTLEIQRTEQGDSAMYLCASSFLTGGNEQYFGPGTRLTVT.

This clonotype has ten or more counts. This rearrangement joins TRBV6-5 to TRBJ2-7, with D perhaps assigned TRBD1 or TRBD2 (5 bases each). There are 13 residues in the CDR3. V shed 4 bases and J shed 1 base, with 8 bases lying between them. Germline V gives CDR1 MNHEY, CDR2 SVGAGI. The CDR3 spells CASSWDGSYEQYF. The CDR3, as DNA: TGTGCCAGCAGTTGGGACGGTTCCTACGAGCAGTACTTC.

This chain links TRBV20-1 with TRBJ2-7, with TRBD2 matching over 11 bases. Germline CDR1 reads DFQATT; CDR2 reads SNEGSKA (reference sequence). Unmatched junction bases numbered 5, after V lost 3 bases and J lost 7 bases. The CDR3 covers 13 residues. The CDR3 bases are TGCAGTGCTAGCGGCCTAGCGGGAGGAGAGCAGTACTTC. It encodes CSASGLAGGEQYF.

This clonotype was observed many times. This chain links TRBV4-3 with TRBJ1-6, with D possibly being TRBD1 (6 bases). This CDR3 is 17 amino acids long. Germline V gene lookup returns CDR1 LGHNA and CDR2 YSLEER. Between the trimmed V and J ends, which lost 0 bases and 10 bases, there was a span of 19 bases. CDR3 DNA sequence: TGCGCCAGCAGCCAAGATCCTCCAGGGGAGGCTTGGTCACCCCTCCACTTT. Residues: CASSQDPPGEAWSPLHF.

V usage is TRBV7-2 and J usage is TRBJ1-2; D call uncertain. Germline lookup yields CDR1 SGHTA and CDR2 FQGNSA. This CDR3 spans 16 amino acids. Trimming removed 1 base from V and 2 bases from J, with 14 bases in between. CDR3 nucleotide sequence: TGTGCCAGCAGCTTAGTAGCCGCGGGAGGCAACTATGGCTACACCTTC. Its protein is CASSLVAAGGNYGYTF.

This clonotype was seen at least ten times. This chain joins TRBV4-1 and TRBJ2-7, with 8 bases identical to TRBD2. The CDR3 totals 15 residues. CDR1 is MGHRA and CDR2 is YSYEKL in the germline V gene. The V gene end was trimmed by 2 bases and the J gene end by 2 bases; junction bases not matched to a gene: 5. The DNA of the CDR3 is TGCGCCAGCAGCCAATCGCGGGAGGTTGCCTACGAGCAGTACTTC. Protein: CASSQSREVAYEQYF.

Concerning this clonotype: A read error may account for a junction end that differs from germline. The chain carries TRBV7-4 and TRBJ2-1; 9 positions match TRBD2. The germline gives CDR1 SGHVT, CDR2 SQSDAQ. This CDR3 has 18 amino acids. CDR3 bases: TGTGCCAGCAGCGTAGCCGGGACTAGCTTTGGCGTCTACAATGAGCAGTTCTTC. Translating it yields CASSVAGTSFGVYNEQFF. The full variable domain, completed using reference TRBV7-4 and TRBJ2-1, is GAGVSQSPRYKVAKRGRDVALRCDSISGHVTLYWYRQTLGQGSEVLTYSQSDAQRDKSGRPSGRFSAERPERSVSTLKIQRTEQGDSAVYLCASSVAGTSFGVYNEQFFGPGTRLTVL.

With regard to this clonotype: One end of the junction fails to match germline, which may point to a read error. The CDR3 nucleotides are TGCGCCGGCAGTACCGATCAGGGGGGTATCTACGAGCAGTACTTC. Its translation is CAGSTDQGGIYEQYF. This chain connects TRBV13 to TRBJ2-7; D perhaps matches TRBD1 (7 bases). Germline CDR1 is PRHDT and CDR2 is FYEKMQ (reference sequence). This CDR3 contains 15 residues.

The chain couples TRBV6-2 or TRBV6-3 to TRBJ1-5, with a possible D match to TRBD1 (5 bases). Germline CDR1 and CDR2: MNHEY and SVGEGT. Trimming removed 8 bases from V and 7 bases from J, with 18 bases in between. This CDR3 region has 14 residues. DNA for the CDR3: TGTGCCAGCGCTAAACAGGCAGGGAGGCAGCCCCAGCATTTT. Amino acids: CASAKQAGRQPQHF.

This clonotype was counted at least ten times. The chain recombines TRBV29-1 with TRBJ2-5; perhaps TRBD1 as D (6 bases). V lost 2 bases and J 6 bases, leaving 16 bases between the germline ends. Per germline, CDR1 SQVTM and CDR2 ANQGSEA. The CDR3 spans 14 residues. In nucleotides, the CDR3 is TGCAGCGTTGAAAGGGCCGGGCAGGGGAAGACCCAGTACTTC. Protein: CSVERAGQGKTQYF.

This clonotype showed up many times. This chain links TRBV7-9 with TRBJ1-2, with TRBD1 matching over 7 bases. The germline V gene encodes CDR1 SEHNR and CDR2 FQNEAQ (reference sequence). This CDR3 comprises 15 residues. With 5 bases clipped from V and 0 bases from J, the junction kept 6 bases outside the gene matches. CDR3 bases: TGTGCCAGCAGCCGCACAGGGGCCACTAACTATGGCTACACCTTC. It is translated as CASSRTGATNYGYTF.

This clonotype was seen at least ten times. This sequence joins TRBV19 and TRBJ2-6; either TRBD1 or TRBD2 may supply D (6 bases each). This CDR3 region has 16 residues. Germline V CDR1 and CDR2: LNHDA, SQIVND (reference sequence). Between the trimmed V and J ends, which lost 0 bases and 1 base, there was a span of 7 bases. The CDR3 protein is CASSIEGGSGANVLTF. CDR3 DNA: TGTGCCAGTAGTATAGAAGGGGGGTCTGGGGCCAACGTCCTGACTTTC. Full variable domain (missing parts from reference TRBV19 and TRBJ2-6): DGGITQSPKYLFRKEGQNVTLSCEQNLNHDAMYWYRQDPGQGLRLIYYSQIVNDFQKGDIAEGYSVSREKKESFPLTVTSAQKNPTAFYLCASSIEGGSGANVLTFGAGSRLTVL.

V and J are TRBV20-1 and TRBJ2-1; D not certain. Trimming pared 3 bases from V and 9 bases from J, leaving 15 bases between. The CDR3 runs 13 residues. Germline lookup yields CDR1 DFQATT and CDR2 SNEGSKA (reference sequence). The CDR3 here is CSASGGMNTEQFF. In nucleotides, the CDR3 is TGCAGTGCTAGCGGCGGAATGAACACTGAGCAGTTCTTC.

This clonotype appeared many times. This chain links TRBV28 with TRBJ2-7, with a weak D call TRBD1 (6 bases). Trimming took off 6 bases at V and 0 bases at J, with 15 bases between the two ends. The CDR3 is 15 residues long. Germline V gene sequence: CDR1 MDHEN, CDR2 SYDVKM. The CDR3 loop reads CASRQGITSSYEQYF. The CDR3 DNA is TGTGCCAGCAGGCAGGGGATAACTTCCTCCTACGAGCAGTACTTC.

The genes are TRBV6-4 and TRBJ2-3, with TRBD1 as a possible D gene (6 bases). The germline V gene encodes CDR1 MRHNA and CDR2 SNTAGT. Trimming shortened V by 4 bases and J by 6 bases, and 8 bases separated the two germline ends. CDR3 length equals 12 residues. The CDR3 loop is CASSVDRDTQYF. Written as DNA, the CDR3 is TGTGCCAGCAGTGTCGACAGGGATACGCAGTATTTT.

About this clonotype itself: This could be a read error, since a much larger clone is one nucleotide away. This chain uses TRBV5-4 with TRBJ2-3, with 10 positions matching TRBD2. The J segment lost 0 bases and the V segment lost 10 bases, leaving 17 bases of the junction unmatched. The CDR3 sequence is 18 residues long. Germline CDR1 and CDR2: SGHNT and YYREEE (reference sequence). The CDR3 protein is CACTSGASGRLSTDTQYF. The CDR3 region has the DNA TGTGCCTGCACCTCCGGGGCTAGCGGGAGACTCAGCACAGATACGCAGTATTTT.

The chain uses TRBV14 and TRBJ1-2; D remains unclear. CDR3 length equals 13 residues. Germline-derived CDR1 and CDR2 are SGHDN and FVKESK. Between the trimmed V and J ends, which lost 1 base and 7 bases, there was a span of 10 bases. The CDR3 DNA reads TGTGCCAGCAGCCAAGTTAGGGTGGGTGGCTACACCTTC. This sequence encodes CASSQVRVGGYTF.

This clonotype was seen repeatedly, ten times or more. The V and J genes are TRBV19 and TRBJ2-7; TRBD2 aligns across 8 bases. The CDR3 contains 15 residues. The germline gives CDR1 LNHDA, CDR2 SQIVND (reference sequence). V shed 3 bases and J 4 bases; nucleotides not matched to a gene: 8. CDR3 sequence: CASSMVAGKGYEQYF. DNA of the CDR3: TGTGCCAGTAGTATGGTAGCGGGAAAAGGGTACGAGCAGTACTTC.

Ten or more counts support this clonotype. The chain links TRBV19 to TRBJ2-2, with TRBD2 matching 11 bases. This CDR3 has 16 residues. Looked up from germline, CDR1 is LNHDA and CDR2 is SQIVND (reference sequence). V shed 4 bases, J shed 6 bases, and the junction held 7 bases outside the gene matches. CDR3 sequence: CASSKLAGGPAGELFF. The CDR3 nucleotides are TGTGCCAGTAGTAAATTAGCGGGAGGGCCAGCCGGGGAGCTGTTTTTT.

The chain combines TRBV6-1 with TRBJ2-7; D perhaps matches TRBD2 (6 bases). The CDR3 covers 11 residues. Trimming removed 6 bases at V and 7 bases at J, with 10 bases between. The V gene's germline CDR1 is MNHNS and CDR2 SASEGT. The CDR3 is CASRIAEEQYF. The CDR3 DNA reads TGTGCCAGCAGGATAGCGGAAGAGCAGTACTTC.

This clonotype was seen ten or more times. V and J are TRBV6-2 or TRBV6-3 and TRBJ1-1; D remains ambiguous. The germline V gene has CDR1 MNHEY and CDR2 SVGEGT. The CDR3 loop spans 12 amino acids. V dropped 6 bases and J dropped 4 bases, with 9 bases sitting between them. CDR3 loop: CASSPVTTEAFF. In DNA form, the CDR3 reads TGTGCCAGCAGCCCAGTGACCACTGAAGCTTTCTTT.